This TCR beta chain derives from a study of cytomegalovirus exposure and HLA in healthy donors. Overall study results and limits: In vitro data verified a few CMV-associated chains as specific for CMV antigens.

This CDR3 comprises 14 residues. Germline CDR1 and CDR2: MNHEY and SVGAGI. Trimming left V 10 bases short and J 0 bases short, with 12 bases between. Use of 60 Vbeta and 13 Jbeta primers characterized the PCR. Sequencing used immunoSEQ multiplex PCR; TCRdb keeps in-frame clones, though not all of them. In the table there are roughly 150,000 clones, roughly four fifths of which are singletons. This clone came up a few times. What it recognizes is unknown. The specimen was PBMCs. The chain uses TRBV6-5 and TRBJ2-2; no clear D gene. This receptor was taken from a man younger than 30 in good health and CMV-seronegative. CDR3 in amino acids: CATDSGANTGELFF. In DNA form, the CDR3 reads TGTGCCACCGATTCTGGAGCGAACACCGGGGAGCTGTTTTTT.